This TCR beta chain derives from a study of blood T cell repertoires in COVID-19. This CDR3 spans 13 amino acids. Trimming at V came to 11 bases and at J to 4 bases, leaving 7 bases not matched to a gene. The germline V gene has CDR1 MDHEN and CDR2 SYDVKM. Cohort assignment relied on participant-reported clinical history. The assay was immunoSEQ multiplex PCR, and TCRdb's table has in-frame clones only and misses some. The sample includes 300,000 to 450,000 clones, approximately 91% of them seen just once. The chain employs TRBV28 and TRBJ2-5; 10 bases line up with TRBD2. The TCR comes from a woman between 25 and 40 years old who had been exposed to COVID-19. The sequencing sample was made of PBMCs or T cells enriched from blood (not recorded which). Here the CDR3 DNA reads TGTGCCTTGAGAGCGGGAGGGGGAGAGACCCAGTACTTC. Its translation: CALRAGGGETQYF.